Presented here are 9 T cell receptor beta chains from one specimen sequenced in a study of blood T cell repertoires in COVID-19. Sequencing was performed with immunoSEQ multiplex PCR; in TCRdb, only in-frame clones are kept and a portion is missing. The sample comprises approximately 85,000 clones, around four fifths of which are singletons, and approximately 10% rests with the top ten. Sequences were obtained from peripheral blood. The receptors derive from a woman aged 70-85 years with active or convalescent COVID-19.

This clone was detected only a few times. The chain has TRBV7-7 and TRBJ2-1, with TRBD1 matching over 8 bases. Trimming took 5 bases from V and 0 from J; bases not matched to a gene: 3. CDR1 and CDR2 from the germline V gene are SSHAT and FNYEAQ (reference sequence). The CDR3 spans 15 residues. The CDR3 sequence: CASSQGQASYNEQFF. In DNA, the CDR3 is TGTGCCAGCAGCCAGGGACAGGCCTCCTACAATGAGCAGTTCTTC. The full variable domain, rest sourced from reference TRBV7-7 and TRBJ2-1, is GAGVSQSPRYKVTKRGQDVTLRCDPISSHATLYWYQQALGQGPEFLTYFNYEAQPDKSGLPSDRFSAERPEGSISTLTIQRTEQRDSAMYRCASSQGQASYNEQFFGPGTRLTVL.

V usage is TRBV27 and J usage is TRBJ1-1; tentatively, D is TRBD1 (5 bases). This CDR3 is built from 14 residues. CDR1 is MNHEY and CDR2 is SMNVEV in the germline V gene (reference sequence). Trimming left V 3 bases short and J 10 bases short, with 18 bases between. CDR3 region: CASSLTGGKGLAFF. The CDR3 nucleotides read TGTGCCAGCAGTTTGACCGGGGGAAAAGGTTTAGCTTTCTTT.

The chain recombines TRBV5-1 with TRBJ2-1; D is unresolved. The length of the CDR3 is 14 residues. Germline V gene data show CDR1 as SGHRS and CDR2 as YFSETQ. V shed 4 bases and J shed 3 bases, with 11 bases lying between them. The CDR3 here is CASSVQTGYNEQFF. The CDR3 region has the DNA TGCGCCAGCAGCGTCCAGACTGGCTACAATGAGCAGTTCTTC.

This clone was found a few times. The J gene is TRBJ1-1, the V gene TRBV7-2; tentatively, D is TRBD1 (6 bases). Per germline, CDR1 SGHTA and CDR2 FQGNSA. The CDR3 runs to 16 residues. Trimming took off 2 bases at V and 1 base at J, with 14 bases between the two ends. CDR3 residues: CASSLRGGTPNTEAFF. The CDR3 DNA sequence: TGTGCCAGCAGCTTAAGGGGGGGGACACCGAACACTGAAGCTTTCTTT.

This clone has just one count. V is TRBV18 and J is TRBJ2-3; 10 nucleotides line up with TRBD2. The V segment lost 0 bases and the J segment 3 bases; nucleotides outside the gene matches: 6. The V gene's germline CDR1 is KGHSH and CDR2 LQKENI. The CDR3 is 17 residues long. CDR3 nucleotide sequence: TGTGCCAGCTCACCACCTCGGAGCGGGGGGGCTACAGATACGCAGTATTTT. Translation: CASSPPRSGGATDTQYF.

The V gene is TRBV28, the J gene TRBJ1-5, with 7 nucleotides matching TRBD1. The germline V gene has CDR1 MDHEN and CDR2 SYDVKM. Losses at the gene ends were 2 bases for V and 7 bases for J; bases not matched to a gene: 5. This CDR3 has 14 residues. The CDR3 DNA reads as TGTGCCAGCAGTTTACTCGGACAGGTCCAGCCCCAGCATTTT. Translation gives CASSLLGQVQPQHF.

The chain links TRBV19 to TRBJ2-1, with TRBD2 matching over 9 bases. Germline loops: CDR1 LNHDA, CDR2 SQIVND (reference sequence). V lost 4 bases to trimming and J lost 0 bases; unmatched junction nucleotides: 4. The CDR3 covers 16 residues. CDR3: CASSRVAGVSYNEQFF. The DNA of the CDR3 is TGTGCCAGTAGTAGGGTAGCGGGGGTCTCCTACAATGAGCAGTTCTTC.

This chain joins TRBV7-9 and TRBJ2-1; D may be TRBD2 (6 bases). Germline V CDR1 and CDR2: SEHNR, FQNEAQ (reference sequence). The CDR3 spans 13 residues. V gave up 6 bases and J gave up 5 bases, with 11 bases separating them. The CDR3 region is CASRTGDHNEQFF. The CDR3 nucleotides read TGTGCCAGCAGGACGGGGGACCACAATGAGCAGTTCTTC.

The chain joins TRBV5-1 to TRBJ1-1; no reliable D call. The CDR3 has 13 amino acids. The V end lost 4 bases, the J end lost 0 bases, and 7 bases lay between the germline ends. The germline gives CDR1 SGHRS, CDR2 YFSETQ. The CDR3 region is CASSRTVNTEAFF. CDR3 nucleotides: TGCGCCAGCAGCCGTACAGTGAACACTGAAGCTTTCTTT.